These T cell receptor beta chains were read from a single sample in a study of T cell responses to AZD1222 COVID-19 vaccine. The data were produced by immunoSEQ multiplex PCR, yet TCRdb's version contains in-frame clones alone and is incomplete. The table has some 130,000 clones, 88% seen once; the top ten hold about 19%. The sequencing used peripheral blood, collected on day 0 of MenACWY control vaccination. The receptors were gathered from an adult in good health. Both conserved end residues are part of each CDR3. Only some rows state a clone size, as once, few, many or a class for expanded clones.

V gene: TRBV7-3
J gene: TRBJ2-2
clone size: NA
CDR3 protein: CASSFQPLPGQLNTGELFF

V gene: TRBV5-1
J gene: TRBJ1-1
clone size: NA
CDR3 protein: CASSFLQGGPTEAFF

V gene: TRBV19
J gene: TRBJ2-1
clone size: few
CDR3 protein: CASSRRTSGRRNEQFF

V gene: TRBV7-9
J gene: TRBJ1-3
clone size: few
CDR3 protein: CASSLASGLLSGNTIYF

V gene: TRBV3-1/TRBV3-2
J gene: TRBJ2-5
clone size: once
CDR3 protein: CASSHLAGVETQYF

V gene: TRBV7-3
J gene: TRBJ2-6
clone size: NA
CDR3 protein: CASKPGSGANVLTF

V gene: TRBV12-3/TRBV12-4
J gene: TRBJ2-1
clone size: NA
CDR3 protein: CASSLRLRNEQFF

V gene: TRBV28
J gene: TRBJ2-1
clone size: NA
CDR3 protein: CASSFYGGRDVGQFF

V gene: TRBV27
J gene: TRBJ1-1
clone size: NA
CDR3 protein: CASSSPIQGGYVNTEAFF

V gene: TRBV7-3
J gene: TRBJ2-7
clone size: NA
CDR3 protein: CASSPEPPPYEQYF

V gene: TRBV19
J gene: TRBJ2-2
clone size: NA
CDR3 protein: CASSTRTSGTGELFF

V gene: TRBV5-6
J gene: TRBJ2-7
clone size: NA
CDR3 protein: CASSLQLAGVKYEQYF

V gene: TRBV27
J gene: TRBJ2-5
clone size: NA
CDR3 protein: CASSLGETQYF

V gene: TRBV5-6
J gene: TRBJ2-3
clone size: NA
CDR3 protein: CASSRLTGTSTDTQYF

V gene: TRBV4-1
J gene: TRBJ2-7
clone size: NA
CDR3 protein: CASSQEDRLYYEQYF

V gene: TRBV6-1
J gene: TRBJ1-2
clone size: NA
CDR3 protein: CASSDAGTASDYGYTF

V gene: TRBV11-2
J gene: TRBJ1-4
clone size: NA
CDR3 protein: CASSLESGKLFF

V gene: TRBV5-4
J gene: TRBJ1-1
clone size: once
CDR3 protein: CASSKGLMETEAFF

V gene: TRBV19
J gene: TRBJ2-5
clone size: once
CDR3 protein: CASSPASGGKTQYF

V gene: TRBV6-6
J gene: TRBJ2-5
clone size: NA
CDR3 protein: CASRPGHRGETQYF

V gene: TRBV29-1
J gene: TRBJ2-7
clone size: NA
CDR3 protein: CSVRGAGEQYF

V gene: TRBV2
J gene: TRBJ1-1
clone size: NA
CDR3 protein: CASSETGAPVGTEAFF

V gene: TRBV6-6
J gene: TRBJ2-7
clone size: NA
CDR3 protein: CASSYGPATYEQYF

V gene: TRBV7-9
J gene: TRBJ1-2
clone size: NA
CDR3 protein: CASSLSDGYTF

V gene: TRBV5-6
J gene: TRBJ1-2
clone size: NA
CDR3 protein: CASSLAPGSPPSGYTF

V gene: TRBV28
J gene: TRBJ2-7
clone size: NA
CDR3 protein: CASSFPPRQGSYEQYF

V gene: TRBV19
J gene: TRBJ2-1
clone size: NA
CDR3 protein: CASSVDWYNEQFF

V gene: TRBV6-2/TRBV6-3
J gene: TRBJ2-1
clone size: NA
CDR3 protein: CASSYPAGGMNEQFF

V gene: TRBV4-1
J gene: TRBJ2-7
clone size: NA
CDR3 protein: CASSHGQGYEQYF

V gene: TRBV6-5
J gene: TRBJ1-1
clone size: NA
CDR3 protein: CASSFGQGRTEAFF

V gene: TRBV6-5
J gene: TRBJ2-3
clone size: NA
CDR3 protein: CASTPTGGSDTQYF

V gene: TRBV5-1
J gene: TRBJ2-7
clone size: once
CDR3 protein: CASSHQSPDGHGSYEQYF

V gene: TRBV4-1
J gene: TRBJ1-3
clone size: NA
CDR3 protein: CASSRTGTGTGNTIYF

V gene: TRBV28
J gene: TRBJ2-7
clone size: few
CDR3 protein: CASSFIGGRRSYEQYF

V gene: TRBV19
J gene: TRBJ2-3
clone size: NA
CDR3 protein: CASSIRDTQYF

V gene: TRBV4-1
J gene: TRBJ1-2
clone size: NA
CDR3 protein: CASSQPSTASHNYGYTF

V gene: TRBV19
J gene: TRBJ2-7
clone size: few
CDR3 protein: CASSRPGGEQYF

V gene: TRBV6-4
J gene: TRBJ2-1
clone size: NA
CDR3 protein: CASSEIAGSYNEQFF

V gene: TRBV15
J gene: TRBJ2-7
clone size: NA
CDR3 protein: CATSRDPPGGGEQYF

V gene: TRBV7-2
J gene: TRBJ2-2
clone size: NA
CDR3 protein: CASSLGLAGGGTGELFF

V gene: TRBV9
J gene: TRBJ1-2
clone size: once
CDR3 protein: CASSVGQSVNYGYTF

V gene: TRBV4-1
J gene: TRBJ2-7
clone size: NA
CDR3 protein: CASSQGATGGLYEQYF